The rows below give T cell receptor beta chains drawn from one sample of a study of T cell repertoires in cytomegalovirus infection. In TCRdb, the reads were re-called with MiXCR into one record per CDR3 protein. The sample lists about half a million distinct CDR3 sequences; approximately 42% were seen once. The antigens these receptors bind are not known. The sequences come from cultured PBMCs, collected from culture after CMV antigen stimulation. These TCRs come from a human donor in good health (CMV status not recorded). Some clones in this sample may be carry-over from other donors' samples. Each CDR3 is given with its conserved first and last residue. The D gene is left open where the match is weak. Expanded clones are given a class, and other clones once, few, many or no size at all.

CDR3 length | clone size | J gene | V gene | D gene | CDR3 protein | CDR3 DNA
16 | NA | TRBJ2-7 | TRBV7-2 | NA | CASSLVGGNTGYEQYF | TGTGCCAGCAGCTTAGTAGGTGGGAACACAGGATACGAGCAGTACTTC
15 | few | TRBJ1-2 | TRBV28 | NA | CASSLRGTANYGYTF | TGTGCCAGCAGTTTACGGGGGACCGCTAACTATGGCTACACCTTC
12 | few | TRBJ2-5 | TRBV19 | TRBD1 | CASKDRLETQYF | TGTGCCAGCAAGGACAGGCTAGAGACCCAGTACTTC
15 | NA | TRBJ2-1 | TRBV7-8 | TRBD2 | CASSLNLAGENEQFF | TGTGCCAGCAGCTTAAATCTAGCGGGGGAGAATGAGCAGTTCTTC
14 | few | TRBJ2-1 | TRBV19 | NA | CASSIAGRYNEQFF | TGTGCCAGTAGTATAGCGGGGAGATACAATGAGCAGTTCTTC
16 | NA | TRBJ2-2 | TRBV6-1 | NA | CASSEAPGFSSGELFF | TGTGCCAGCAGTGAAGCTCCGGGGTTCAGTAGCGGGGAGCTGTTTTTT
14 | NA | TRBJ2-3 | TRBV7-2 | TRBD2 | CASSLGGSTYTQYF | TGTGCCAGCAGCTTAGGCGGGAGCACTTATACGCAGTATTTT
15 | NA | TRBJ1-1 | TRBV7-6 | NA | CASSLDTLDHTEAFF | TGTGCCAGCAGCTTAGACACCTTAGACCACACTGAAGCTTTCTTT
15 | NA | TRBJ1-5 | TRBV19 | NA | CASRPDIGAPQPQHF | TGTGCCAGTAGGCCCGACATCGGGGCCCCTCAGCCCCAGCATTTT
14 | NA | TRBJ2-7 | TRBV7-8 | TRBD1 | CASSSTGELYEQYF | TGTGCCAGCAGCTCCACAGGGGAACTTTACGAGCAGTACTTC
16 | NA | TRBJ2-1 | TRBV6-6 | NA | CASSPLGRGAYNEQFF | TGTGCCAGCAGCCCCCTGGGCAGGGGAGCCTACAATGAGCAGTTCTTC
13 | few | TRBJ1-1 | TRBV3-1 | NA | CASSQERGTEAFF | TGTGCCAGCAGCCAAGAGAGGGGCACTGAAGCTTTCTTT
11 | few | TRBJ1-1 | TRBV6-5 | NA | CASSYQTRAFF | TGTGCCAGCAGTTACCAGACGCGAGCTTTCTTT
16 | few | TRBJ2-3 | TRBV7-2 | TRBD2 | CASSKGIGGGPDTQYF | TGTGCCAGCAGCAAGGGGATCGGCGGGGGGCCTGATACGCAGTATTTT
14 | NA | TRBJ1-4 | TRBV20-1 | NA | CSASPGDLGEKLFF | TGCAGTGCCTCTCCGGGGGACTTAGGTGAAAAACTGTTTTTT
13 | few | TRBJ2-1 | TRBV7-9 | NA | CASSLEWGNEQFF | TGTGCCAGCAGCTTAGAATGGGGAAATGAGCAGTTCTTC
14 | NA | TRBJ2-1 | TRBV5-5 | NA | CASSLSRLGNEQFF | TGTGCCAGCAGCTTGAGCCGGCTAGGGAATGAGCAGTTCTTC